Listed here are 28 T cell receptor beta chains from one sample, sequenced in a study of shared clonotypes between healthy human individuals. Some clones are missing from TCRdb's copy, which holds only in-frame ones; the method was immunoSEQ multiplex PCR. This repertoire shows 200,000 to 250,000 clones, 60% to 80% found once; its top ten account for roughly 10%. The sequencing sample was made of memory CD4+ T cells sorted from blood. Subset specified: CD45RA-negative fraction. The receptors originated from a man aged 30-40 years in good health.

This clone has just a few counts. V and J are TRBV5-1 and TRBJ2-7, with D unclear. This CDR3 is built from 13 residues. CDR1 and CDR2 from the germline V gene are SGHRS and YFSETQ. Between the trimmed V and J ends, which lost 4 bases and 4 bases, there was a span of 12 bases. CDR3 in DNA: TGCGCCAGCAGCCACGGAATTCAATACGAGCAGTACTTC. Translation gives CASSHGIQYEQYF.

This clone occurred once. This rearrangement joins TRBV14 to TRBJ2-5; D uncertain. There are 17 residues in the CDR3. The V gene lost 0 bases and the J gene lost 0 bases, with 14 bases spanning the gap. The V gene's germline CDR1 is SGHDN and CDR2 FVKESK. The CDR3 sequence is CASSQDRGGRNQETQYF. The CDR3 DNA follows: TGTGCCAGCAGCCAAGATCGAGGCGGACGGAACCAAGAGACCCAGTACTTC.

This clone occurred many times. The chain has TRBV7-2 and TRBJ1-5, with no clear D. CDR3 length equals 12 residues. Per germline, CDR1 SGHTA and CDR2 FQGNSA. Trimming removed 2 bases from V and 6 bases from J, with 5 bases in between. CDR3 residues: CASSLLLQPQHF. The DNA for the CDR3 is TGTGCCAGCAGCTTATTACTTCAGCCCCAGCATTTT.

The chain carries TRBV11-2 and TRBJ2-1; TRBD1 aligns across 7 bases. The V gene end was trimmed by 7 bases and the J gene end by 6 bases; junction bases not matched to a gene: 3. Per the germline V gene, CDR1 is SGHAT and CDR2 is FQNNGV. This CDR3 has 12 residues. CDR3 region: CASTGTVNEQFF. The CDR3 DNA sequence: TGTGCCAGCACCGGGACAGTCAATGAGCAGTTCTTC.

The chain links TRBV5-1 to TRBJ2-3; 9 positions match TRBD2. Trimming took 4 bases from V and 5 from J; bases not matched to a gene: 8. The CDR3 sequence is 15 residues long. The V gene's germline CDR1 is SGHRS and CDR2 YFSETQ. CDR3 DNA sequence: TGCGCCAGCAGCCGCGGGACTAGCAGGGAAGATACGCAGTATTTT. Translating gives CASSRGTSREDTQYF.

Within the sample, this clone is medium-sized. This chain links TRBV28 with TRBJ1-5; TRBD1 is a possible D gene (5 bases). This CDR3 has 16 amino acids. Trimming removed 1 base at V and 5 bases at J, with 15 bases between. Germline V gene sequence: CDR1 MDHEN, CDR2 SYDVKM. The CDR3 protein is CASSLSGAGYHQPQHF. CDR3 nucleotide sequence: TGTGCCAGCAGTTTATCCGGGGCAGGCTACCATCAGCCCCAGCATTTT.

The genes are TRBV28 and TRBJ2-5; D not resolved. There are 12 residues in the CDR3. The V gene's germline CDR1 is MDHEN and CDR2 SYDVKM. V lost 4 bases and J 4 bases, leaving 7 bases between the germline ends. The CDR3 is CASSSRIETQYF. The DNA of the CDR3 is TGTGCCAGCAGTTCTAGGATAGAGACCCAGTACTTC.

This sequence joins TRBV5-1 and TRBJ2-5; 8 bases agree with TRBD1. Germline CDR1 SGHRS, CDR2 YFSETQ. The CDR3 has 14 amino acids. Losses at the gene ends were 6 bases for V and 1 base for J; bases not matched to a gene: 5. The CDR3 region is CASNLQGGQETQYF. The CDR3 region has the DNA TGCGCCAGCAATCTACAGGGGGGCCAAGAGACCCAGTACTTC. Drawing the rest from reference TRBV5-1 and TRBJ2-5, the complete variable domain is KAGVTQTPRYLIKTRGQQVTLSCSPISGHRSVSWYQQTPGQGLQFLFEYFSETQRNKGNFPGRFSGRQFSNSRSEMNVSTLELGDSALYLCASNLQGGQETQYFGPGTRLLVL.

This chain joins TRBV25-1 and TRBJ2-7, with D possibly being TRBD1 (5 bases). Trimming removed 10 bases at V and 2 bases at J, with 15 bases between. Germline CDR1 is MGHDK and CDR2 is SYGVNS. This CDR3 spans 13 amino acids. The CDR3 here is CATSSTQAYEQYF. The CDR3 nucleotides are TGTGCCACCTCATCCACACAGGCCTACGAGCAGTACTTC.

The rearrangement links TRBV5-1 to TRBJ2-7; D call uncertain. V gave up 0 bases and J gave up 2 bases, with 9 bases separating them. CDR1 is SGHRS and CDR2 is YFSETQ in the germline V gene. CDR3 length equals 14 residues. In nucleotides, the CDR3 is TGCGCCAGCAGCTTGGGCGCGGACCCCTACGAGCAGTACTTC. It translates to CASSLGADPYEQYF.

This clone has more than one count but fewer than ten. The chain combines TRBV29-1 with TRBJ1-5; tentative D call: TRBD1 (5 bases). The CDR3 loop spans 15 amino acids. CDR1 is SQVTM and CDR2 is ANQGSEA in the germline V gene. Trimming left V 4 bases short and J 0 bases short, with 13 bases between. CDR3 nucleotide sequence: TGCAGCGTTGGGATGGGGCAGGGTAGCAATCAGCCCCAGCATTTT. This encodes CSVGMGQGSNQPQHF.

V usage is TRBV29-1 and J usage is TRBJ2-1, with D unclear. Germline V gene sequence: CDR1 SQVTM, CDR2 ANQGSEA. This CDR3 region has 15 residues. The ends were cut back, 0 bases at V and 4 bases at J, with 13 bases in the middle. The CDR3 region is CSVEDLRSRYNEQFF. CDR3 DNA sequence: TGCAGCGTTGAAGATTTAAGGTCTCGGTACAATGAGCAGTTCTTC.

The chain combines TRBV12-5 with TRBJ1-3; D unresolved. Germline V gives CDR1 LGHNT, CDR2 FRNRAP. The CDR3 contains 17 residues. With 2 bases removed from V and 0 bases from J, the gap between germline ends came to 14 bases. This chain's CDR3 is CASGLSAVESSGNTIYF. Written as DNA, the CDR3 is TGTGCTAGTGGTTTGTCCGCGGTGGAGAGCTCTGGAAACACCATATATTTT.

This clone has ten or more counts. The chain combines TRBV2 with TRBJ2-5, with D tentatively TRBD1 (5 bases). The CDR3 runs to 13 residues. CDR1 and CDR2 from the germline V gene are SNHLY and FYNNEI. Trimming removed 4 bases at V and 4 bases at J, with 10 bases between. The CDR3 DNA follows: TGTGCCAGCAGTGGGACACTGGGAGAGACCCAGTACTTC. Residues: CASSGTLGETQYF.

This clone was seen at least ten times. This chain connects TRBV10-2 to TRBJ2-7; D is unclear. Trimming took off 1 base at V and 0 bases at J, with 10 bases between the two ends. The CDR3 extends over 15 amino acids. Germline V gives CDR1 WSHSY, CDR2 SAAADI. CDR3: CASSEWSTASYEQYF. In DNA form, the CDR3 reads TGCGCCAGCAGTGAGTGGAGTACGGCCTCCTACGAGCAGTACTTC.

This clone was counted a single time. The V call is TRBV6-1, the J call TRBJ1-2; TRBD1 is a possible D gene (5 bases). With 4 bases removed from V and 1 base from J, the gap between germline ends came to 16 bases. The CDR3 length is 16 residues. Per the germline V gene, CDR1 is MNHNS and CDR2 is SASEGT. In DNA form, the CDR3 reads TGTGCCAGCAGTGCCCAACCCAGGGTATATAACTATGGCTACACCTTC. This gives the protein CASSAQPRVYNYGYTF.

This clone was detected only a few times. This chain connects TRBV6-1 to TRBJ2-7, with D maybe TRBD1 (6 bases). Germline lookup yields CDR1 MNHNS and CDR2 SASEGT. CDR3 length: 13 residues. V was cut by 8 bases and J by 2 bases, with 13 bases left in between. This chain's CDR3 is CASGTPLPYEQYF. CDR3 DNA sequence: TGTGCCAGCGGGACACCTCTCCCCTACGAGCAGTACTTC.

The gene calls are TRBV7-2 and TRBJ1-5, with D unclear. Trimming removed 5 bases from V and 6 bases from J, with 17 bases in between. CDR1 SGHTA and CDR2 FQGNSA come from the germline V gene. The CDR3 has 15 amino acids. CDR3 bases: TGTGCCAGCAGCATCGACGGGTCCAATTTTCAGCCCCAGCATTTT. Translating it yields CASSIDGSNFQPQHF.

Here the CDR3 DNA reads TGCACCAGCAGCCAAGAGGGATTTACGCTAACAGGCAACAATGAGCAGTTCTTC. This encodes CTSSQEGFTLTGNNEQFF. The chain is built from TRBV1 and TRBJ2-1; the table's TRBD1 call for D was not verified on the DNA. TRBV1 has pseudogene status. There are 18 residues in the CDR3.

Only a few counts were recorded for this clone. V gene TRBV28 combines with J gene TRBJ1-2; weak D call: TRBD1 (5 bases). The CDR3 loop spans 13 amino acids. V gave up 3 bases and J gave up 4 bases, with 9 bases separating them. In germline, CDR1 is MDHEN, CDR2 SYDVKM. The CDR3 spells CASSFRGRYGYTF. CDR3 bases: TGTGCCAGCAGTTTCCGGGGCCGCTATGGCTACACCTTC.

This clone was seen a single time. The chain carries TRBV7-6 and TRBJ2-1; TRBD1 might be the D (6 bases). The CDR3 consists of 16 residues. The germline V and J ends were trimmed by 5 bases and 6 bases, with 20 bases remaining between them. Per germline, CDR1 SGHVS and CDR2 FNYEAQ. CDR3 sequence (DNA): TGTGCCAGCAGCCATAGAACAGGGTCGTTGTTCAATGAGCAGTTCTTC. Residues: CASSHRTGSLFNEQFF. Based on the CDR3 plus reference TRBV7-6 and TRBJ2-1, the full variable domain is GAGVSQSPRYKVTKRGQDVALRCDPISGHVSLYWYRQALGQGPEFLTYFNYEAQQDKSGLPNDRFSAERPEGSISTLTIQRTEQRDSAMYRCASSHRTGSLFNEQFFGPGTRLTVL.

The V gene is TRBV30, the J gene TRBJ2-3; D gene uncertain. CDR1 is GTSNPN and CDR2 is SVGIG in the germline V gene (reference sequence). CDR3 length equals 11 residues. V dropped 5 bases and J dropped 10 bases, with 13 bases sitting between them. Here the CDR3 DNA reads TGTGCCTGGGAGATGGGAAGAGCGCAGTATTTT. The encoded protein is CAWEMGRAQYF.

This clone was counted once. This chain links TRBV5-6 with TRBJ1-1, with D possibly being TRBD1 (6 bases). The CDR3 contains 15 residues. Germline-derived CDR1 and CDR2 are SGHDT and YYEEEE. Trimming stripped 3 bases from V and 2 bases from J, with 14 bases between. The CDR3 nucleotides read TGTGCCAGCAGCTACCGACAGGCGTTTAACACTGAAGCTTTCTTT. Translating gives CASSYRQAFNTEAFF.

This chain links TRBV5-6 with TRBJ2-3; 13 bases fit TRBD2. CDR1 SGHDT and CDR2 YYEEEE come from the germline V gene. The J segment lost 5 bases and the V segment lost 4 bases, leaving 4 bases of the junction unmatched. The CDR3 contains 15 residues. The CDR3 reads CASSPGLAGEDTQYF. The CDR3 DNA is TGTGCCAGCAGCCCTGGACTAGCGGGAGAAGATACGCAGTATTTT.

This chain joins TRBV30 and TRBJ1-2; D call uncertain. The CDR3 totals 13 residues. Trimming stripped 3 bases from V and 2 bases from J, with 10 bases between. Germline CDR1 is GTSNPN and CDR2 is SVGIG (reference sequence). In DNA form, the CDR3 reads TGTGCCTGGAGCCCCTCAAGGAACTATGGCTACACCTTC. It specifies CAWSPSRNYGYTF.

The J gene is TRBJ2-1, the V gene TRBV5-1, with 7 bases that match TRBD1. V lost 4 bases, J lost 0 bases, and 1 base stayed unmatched. This CDR3 has 14 residues. Germline CDR1 is SGHRS and CDR2 is YFSETQ. The CDR3 is CASSQGVSYNEQFF. CDR3 DNA: TGCGCCAGCAGCCAGGGGGTCTCCTACAATGAGCAGTTCTTC.

The gene calls are TRBV25-1 and TRBJ1-2, with D unresolved. The CDR3 has 15 amino acids. V was clipped by 2 bases and J by 7 bases, with 17 bases between them. Germline assignment: CDR1 MGHDK and CDR2 SYGVNS. The CDR3 here is CASSETKEGPSGYTF. CDR3 sequence (DNA): TGTGCCAGCAGTGAAACGAAGGAAGGCCCTTCTGGCTACACCTTC.

The CDR3 DNA follows: TGTGCCAGCAGTGCCTTTTATGAGCAGTTCTTC. This translates into CASSAFYEQFF. The rearrangement joins TRBV6-6 to TRBJ2-1; D is ambiguous. The V end lost 5 bases, the J end lost 8 bases, and 7 bases lay between the germline ends. The CDR3 runs 11 residues. The germline V gene has CDR1 MNHNY and CDR2 SVGAGI (reference sequence).